This record covers a single TCR beta chain. The data originate from a study of blood T cell repertoires in COVID-19. Turning to the study itself: COVID-19 samples collected from the United States, Italy and Spain covered acute and convalescent phases.

V was pared by 1 base and J by 7 bases, with 11 bases of the junction left unmatched. CDR3 length: 16 amino acids. The germline V gene encodes CDR1 MGHRA and CDR2 YSYEKL. Authors' methods: Amplification of reference gene primers provided the estimated nucleated cell counts. This table comes from immunoSEQ multiplex PCR, and its TCRdb copy is limited to in-frame clones, with some not included. That table gives V, J and clone size, and the DNA gave D and trimming. The sample holds some 67,000 clones, approximately 90% seen once. Sequencing used peripheral blood. The rearrangement joins TRBV4-1 to TRBJ2-5, with 8 bases that match TRBD2. The sequence was obtained from a woman younger than 30 with acute or convalescent COVID-19. CDR3 region: CASSQGGSGAGPTQYF. CDR3 DNA: TGCGCCAGCAGCCAAGGTGGTAGCGGGGCAGGACCGACCCAGTACTTC.